Each of the 29 T cell receptor beta chains below was sequenced from the same sample in a study of vaccination and CD4 T cells after COVID-19 (dated by TCRdb to between 2020 and 2023). Which antigens these TCRs recognize remains unknown. This sample's treatment or condition label indicates: roughly 10-day PBMC culture with coronavirus spike peptide pools or control peptides (ViraFEST assay). The library was produced with PCR. Sequencing was performed on an Illumina iSeq 100. TCR sequencing of DNA from cultured CD4+ T cells used the Oncomine TCR Beta short-read assay at the Johns Hopkins FTIC core. TCRdb ran its own pipeline on the public reads, namely fastp trimming at Q25 and MiXCR clone calling, and kept in-frame beta chains. Records with the same CDR3 protein are collapsed into one entry carrying the most frequent genes and DNA. The sample table contains 12,000 or so distinct CDR3 sequences; only one count was recorded for roughly 38% of them. The top ten clonotypes cover under 25% of the sample.

The specimen was cultured CD4+ T cells from blood. These TCRs come from a human donor with COVID-19.

V usage is TRBV6-1 and J usage is TRBJ2-2; D remains unclear. CDR1 is MNHNS and CDR2 is SASEGT in the germline V gene. The CDR3 spans 13 residues. Trimming pared 6 bases from V and 5 bases from J, leaving 10 bases between. In nucleotides, the CDR3 is TGTGCCAGCAGGCGCCCTCCTACCGGGGAGCTGTTTTTT. Translation: CASRRPPTGELFF.

This clonotype was counted between two and nine times. The rearrangement links TRBV27 to TRBJ2-5; 15 positions agree with TRBD2. The CDR3 covers 18 residues. Germline-derived CDR1 and CDR2 are MNHEY and SMNVEV (reference sequence). V lost 2 bases to trimming and J lost 3 bases; unmatched junction nucleotides: 7. CDR3 DNA: TGTGCCAGCAGTTTACGGATCGGGACTAGCGGGGGGAAAGAGACCCAGTACTTC. It translates to CASSLRIGTSGGKETQYF.

V gene TRBV27 combines with J gene TRBJ1-6; no reliable D call. This CDR3 has 14 amino acids. Germline lookup yields CDR1 MNHEY and CDR2 SMNVEV (reference sequence). The V end lost 8 bases, the J end lost 0 bases, and 8 bases lay between the germline ends. The CDR3 here is CASGVSSYNSPLHF. Here the CDR3 DNA reads TGTGCCAGCGGCGTCAGCTCCTATAATTCACCCCTCCACTTT.

The chain combines TRBV6-1 with TRBJ1-4, with D perhaps TRBD1 (5 bases). Per germline, CDR1 MNHNS and CDR2 SASEGT. The CDR3 covers 14 residues. V lost 8 bases and J lost 3, with 13 bases in between. The DNA of the CDR3 is TGTGCCAGCTTCATGGGGGTTCCTAATGAAAAACTGTTTTTT. Residues: CASFMGVPNEKLFF.

This clonotype came up a few times. CDR3 protein: CASSIEGGYEQYF. CDR3 bases: TGTGCCAGTAGTATTGAAGGGGGCTACGAGCAGTACTTC. V is TRBV19 and J is TRBJ2-7; weak D call: TRBD1 (6 bases). Germline V gives CDR1 LNHDA, CDR2 SQIVND (reference sequence). The CDR3 is 13 amino acids. Trimming shortened V by 3 bases and J by 3 bases, and 9 bases separated the two germline ends. Drawing the rest from reference TRBV19 and TRBJ2-7, the complete variable domain is DGGITQSPKYLFRKEGQNVTLSCEQNLNHDAMYWYRQDPGQGLRLIYYSQIVNDFQKGDIAEGYSVSREKKESFPLTVTSAQKNPTAFYLCASSIEGGYEQYFGPGTRLTVT.

J is TRBJ2-3 and V is TRBV7-2; TRBD2 matches at 9 bases. With 1 base clipped from V and 6 bases from J, the junction kept 11 bases outside the gene matches. The CDR3 totals 17 residues. CDR1 is SGHTA, CDR2 FQGNSA, per germline. This CDR3 is CASSLGIIAGGLDTQYF. The CDR3 region has the DNA TGTGCCAGCAGCTTAGGGATAATCGCGGGGGGGCTTGATACGCAGTATTTT.

This clonotype was observed a few times. This chain links TRBV27 with TRBJ1-1, with 8 positions matching TRBD1. The V and J ends lost 6 bases and 1 base, in that order; junction bases with no gene match: 4. This CDR3 has 14 residues. Germline V gene data show CDR1 as MNHEY and CDR2 as SMNVEV (reference sequence). The chain's CDR3 is CASRRGQENTEAFF. The CDR3 DNA is TGTGCCAGCAGGAGGGGACAGGAGAACACTGAAGCTTTCTTT.

The count of this clonotype is one. The chain is built from TRBV20-1 and TRBJ2-7; D might be TRBD1 (6 bases). The V gene's germline CDR1 is DFQATT and CDR2 SNEGSKA (reference sequence). Trimming took 4 bases from V and 2 from J, leaving 12 bases between them. The CDR3 is made up of 13 amino acids. The CDR3 DNA reads as TGCAGTGCTATAAACAGGGCTCCCTACGAGCAGTACTTC. It encodes CSAINRAPYEQYF.

This sequence joins TRBV7-9 and TRBJ2-3; D gene unclear. The CDR3 is made up of 13 amino acids. V gave up 5 bases and J gave up 4 bases, with 10 bases separating them. The germline CDR1 and CDR2 sequences are SEHNR and FQNEAQ (reference sequence). This CDR3 reads CASSPRTADTQYF. The CDR3 DNA reads TGTGCCAGCAGCCCTAGGACGGCAGATACGCAGTATTTT.

The rearrangement joins TRBV6-2 or TRBV6-3 to TRBJ1-5; no clear D. This CDR3 spans 16 amino acids. With 0 bases removed from V and 0 bases from J, the gap between germline ends came to 9 bases. Germline V gene data show CDR1 as MNHEY and CDR2 as SVGEGT. CDR3 amino acids: CASSYSGFYSNQPQHF. The DNA for the CDR3 is TGTGCCAGCAGTTACTCTGGGTTTTATAGCAATCAGCCCCAGCATTTT.

Only a few counts were recorded for this clonotype. This chain uses TRBV19 with TRBJ1-2; 7 nucleotides match TRBD1. The junction had 14 bases not matched to a gene; V was cut back by 3 bases and J by 7 bases. The germline CDR1 and CDR2 sequences are LNHDA and SQIVND (reference sequence). The CDR3 consists of 16 residues. CDR3 DNA sequence: TGTGCCAGTAGTATCCGGACAGGATTAGGGCTCATTGGCTACACCTTC. Translation: CASSIRTGLGLIGYTF. Full variable domain (rest looked up from reference TRBV19 and TRBJ1-2): DGGITQSPKYLFRKEGQNVTLSCEQNLNHDAMYWYRQDPGQGLRLIYYSQIVNDFQKGDIAEGYSVSREKKESFPLTVTSAQKNPTAFYLCASSIRTGLGLIGYTFGSGTRLTVV.

This clonotype is termed medium-sized. V and J are TRBV27 and TRBJ1-5, with D perhaps matching TRBD1 (5 bases). Trimming stripped 5 bases from V and 1 base from J, with 12 bases between. CDR1 is MNHEY and CDR2 is SMNVEV in the germline V gene (reference sequence). This CDR3 region has 15 residues. CDR3 amino acids: CASSPSAGSNQPQHF. DNA for the CDR3: TGTGCCAGCAGTCCGTCCGCAGGGAGCAATCAGCCCCAGCATTTT.

The chain couples TRBV12-3 or TRBV12-4 to TRBJ1-2; possible D gene TRBD1, 5 bases. The CDR3 runs 13 residues. The V and J ends lost 5 bases and 4 bases respectively, with 11 bases between them. The CDR3 coding sequence is TGTGCCAGCAGTCCACAGGATACCTATGGCTACACCTTC. This gives the protein CASSPQDTYGYTF.

By frequency in the sample, this clonotype is hyperexpanded (1% or more). V usage is TRBV4-2 and J usage is TRBJ1-1; D is unclear. V was trimmed by 0 bases and J by 0 bases, leaving 17 bases between them. CDR1 and CDR2 from the germline V gene are LGHNA and YNFKEQ. The CDR3 runs to 18 residues. The CDR3 spells CASSQEISAGLLNTEAFF. CDR3 in DNA: TGTGCCAGCAGCCAAGAGATTTCCGCAGGTCTCTTGAACACTGAAGCTTTCTTT.

This clonotype was seen more than once but under ten times. The chain joins TRBV7-2 to TRBJ2-7; D ambiguous. V was pared by 2 bases and J by 3 bases, with 11 bases between. Germline V gene sequence: CDR1 SGHTA, CDR2 FQGNSA. The CDR3 loop spans 14 amino acids. In nucleotides, the CDR3 is TGTGCCAGCAGCTTATTCCCAGGCGACTACGAGCAGTACTTC. This codes for CASSLFPGDYEQYF. The full variable domain, completed using reference TRBV7-2 and TRBJ2-7, is GAGVSQSPSNKVTEKGKDVELRCDPISGHTALYWYRQSLGQGLEFLIYFQGNSAPDKSGLPSDRFSAERTGGSVSTLTIQRTQQEDSAVYLCASSLFPGDYEQYFGPGTRLTVT.

The chain couples TRBV11-2 to TRBJ2-1; D is possibly TRBD1 (5 bases). Germline CDR1 is SGHAT and CDR2 is FQNNGV. This CDR3 is 11 amino acids long. Trimming shortened V by 5 bases and J by 12 bases, and 11 bases separated the two germline ends. This chain's CDR3 is CASSIRVGQFF. The CDR3 nucleotides are TGTGCCAGCAGCATCAGGGTCGGGCAGTTCTTC. Drawing the rest from reference TRBV11-2 and TRBJ2-1, the complete variable domain is EAGVAQSPRYKIIEKRQSVAFWCNPISGHATLYWYQQILGQGPKLLIQFQNNGVVDDSQLPKDRFSAERLKGVDSTLKIQPAKLEDSAVYLCASSIRVGQFFGPGTRLTVL.

The V call is TRBV19, the J call TRBJ2-1; a possible D gene is TRBD1 (5 bases). Germline CDR1 reads LNHDA; CDR2 reads SQIVND (reference sequence). Trimming removed 7 bases at V and 8 bases at J, with 21 bases between. This CDR3 comprises 15 residues. The CDR3 here is CASNSRGRVGDEQFF. The CDR3 nucleotides are TGTGCCAGTAATAGTAGGGGAAGGGTCGGTGATGAGCAGTTCTTC.

The DNA of the CDR3 is TGTGCCAGCACCTTACAGGGGACCCTAAACTATGGCTACACCTTC. It encodes CASTLQGTLNYGYTF. V usage is TRBV28 and J usage is TRBJ1-2; 7 positions match TRBD1. The CDR3 is made up of 15 amino acids. V shed 7 bases, J shed 2 bases, and the junction held 10 bases outside the gene matches. CDR1 and CDR2 from the germline V gene are MDHEN and SYDVKM.

This clonotype has just a few counts. The V and J genes are TRBV20-1 and TRBJ2-6; D uncertain. Trimming took off 6 bases at V and 0 bases at J, with 6 bases between the two ends. The CDR3 covers 13 residues. Germline CDR1 and CDR2: DFQATT and SNEGSKA (reference sequence). The CDR3 spells CSASFSGANVLTF. As DNA, the CDR3 is TGCAGTGCGTCCTTCTCTGGGGCCAACGTCCTGACTTTC.

This clonotype turned up a few times. This chain links TRBV6-1 with TRBJ1-5, with unresolved D. The CDR3 covers 14 residues. V was pared by 6 bases and J by 2 bases, with 11 bases between. Germline assignment: CDR1 MNHNS and CDR2 SASEGT. CDR3: CASRPPGGNQPQHF. The CDR3 nucleotides read TGTGCCAGCAGGCCCCCCGGGGGCAATCAGCCCCAGCATTTT.

This clonotype occurred a few times. CDR3 region: CASSSGDRQYNEQFF. CDR3 DNA: TGTGCCAGCAGCTCGGGAGACAGGCAGTACAATGAGCAGTTCTTC. J is TRBJ2-1 and V is TRBV11-2; perhaps D is TRBD1 or TRBD2 (6 bases each). Trimming cost V 4 bases and J 4 bases, with 14 bases left between them. The CDR3 spans 15 residues. Germline V gene data show CDR1 as SGHAT and CDR2 as FQNNGV.

The V gene is TRBV6-5, the J gene TRBJ1-1; D not certain. This CDR3 region has 16 residues. V was clipped by 2 bases and J by 0 bases, with 13 bases between them. Germline V gene lookup returns CDR1 MNHEY and CDR2 SVGAGI. The CDR3, as DNA: TGTGCCAGCAGTTACGGATTAAGATCGATGAACACTGAAGCTTTCTTT. Its protein is CASSYGLRSMNTEAFF.

V and J are TRBV6-2 or TRBV6-3 and TRBJ1-3; D ambiguous. V was shortened by 10 bases and J by 0 bases, with 19 bases between the two germline ends. The CDR3 sequence is 16 residues long. Germline CDR1 reads MNHEY; CDR2 reads SVGEGT. The CDR3 DNA reads as TGTGCCACAGAGTATGGACCCATCACCTCTGGAAACACCATATATTTT. This sequence encodes CATEYGPITSGNTIYF.

The rearrangement joins TRBV30 to TRBJ1-6; 8 bases line up with TRBD1. The V gene end was trimmed by 5 bases and the J gene end by 0 bases; junction bases not matched to a gene: 0. The CDR3 has 14 amino acids. Germline V lookup: CDR1 GTSNPN, CDR2 SVGIG (reference sequence). The CDR3 reads CAWGTGSYNSPLHF. For the CDR3, the DNA is TGTGCCTGGGGGACAGGCTCCTATAATTCACCCCTCCACTTT.

This clonotype occurred once. V gene TRBV20-1 combines with J gene TRBJ2-4; the match to TRBD2 covers 7 bases. CDR3 length: 15 residues. Germline CDR1 and CDR2: DFQATT and SNEGSKA (reference sequence). V trimming: 1 base; J trimming: 6 bases; junction bases outside the gene matches: 9. For the CDR3, the DNA is TGCAGTGCTAGAGGTCCCGCGGGGGTAGGAAACATTCAGTACTTC. Amino acid sequence: CSARGPAGVGNIQYF.

V is TRBV6-1 and J is TRBJ2-3, with D unclear. Germline-derived CDR1 and CDR2 are MNHNS and SASEGT. The CDR3 loop spans 13 amino acids. Between the trimmed V and J ends, which lost 7 bases and 2 bases, there was a span of 10 bases. In DNA, the CDR3 is TGTGCCAGCAATCGCGGTAACACAGATACGCAGTATTTT. Translating gives CASNRGNTDTQYF.

Of note for this clonotype: At one end the junction does not follow the germline gene, possibly because of a read error. This chain joins TRBV7-2 and TRBJ1-1; possible D gene TRBD1, 6 bases. The CDR3 runs 14 residues. Per the germline V gene, CDR1 is SGHTA and CDR2 is FQGNSA. CDR3 region: CASSLAGHPPEAFF. The CDR3, as DNA: TGTGCCAGCAGTTTAGCGGGACATCCTCCTGAAGCTTTCTTT.

This clonotype was counted between two and nine times. The chain links TRBV12-5 to TRBJ1-5; D ambiguous. Germline V lookup: CDR1 LGHNT, CDR2 FRNRAP. Trimming pared 1 base from V and 9 bases from J, leaving 4 bases between. This CDR3 has 11 residues. The CDR3 sequence: CASGLDWPQHF. CDR3 sequence (DNA): TGTGCTAGTGGTTTGGACTGGCCCCAGCATTTT.

This clonotype has just a few counts. V gene TRBV6-1 combines with J gene TRBJ1-1; D unresolved. The CDR3 spans 16 residues. The germline V and J ends were trimmed by 5 bases and 1 base, with 17 bases remaining between them. Germline lookup yields CDR1 MNHNS and CDR2 SASEGT. In nucleotides, the CDR3 is TGTGCCAGCAGTACGGGGTCGGCGGGTCGGAACACTGAAGCTTTCTTT. This translates into CASSTGSAGRNTEAFF.